These 30 T cell receptor beta chains were all obtained from the same sample, sequenced in a study of molecular identifiers for immune sequencing clone quantification. TCRdb re-called the PCR reads through MiXCR, storing one row per CDR3 protein. This sample carries about 640,000 distinct CDR3 sequences, around 20% of them seen once, and the ten largest clones take roughly 0.9%. The sample was naive CD8+ T cells from blood, with Jurkat cell RNA spiked in. The subset: FACS-sorted CD8+CD4-CCR7+CD45RA+ naive T cells. Receptor source: a human donor in good health. Some libraries in this study had Jurkat cell RNA spiked in.

This clonotype was picked up many times. The chain recombines TRBV6-4 with TRBJ2-3; perhaps TRBD1 as D (6 bases). The CDR3 totals 15 residues. V was trimmed by 5 bases and J by 0 bases, leaving 12 bases between them. Germline lookup yields CDR1 MRHNA and CDR2 SNTAGT. The CDR3 region is CASSFTGISTDTQYF. CDR3 sequence (DNA): TGTGCCAGCAGTTTTACAGGGATCAGCACAGATACGCAGTATTTT.

Concerning this clonotype: A much larger clone sits a single nucleotide away, making a read error possible. The chain carries TRBV2 and TRBJ1-1; D remains unclear. Germline CDR1 SNHLY, CDR2 FYNNEI. The CDR3 runs to 15 residues. CDR3 nucleotides: TGTGCCAGCAGTGCTTTTGACGACTTGAACACTGAAGCTCTCTTT. Its protein product is CASSAFDDLNTEALF.

This clonotype occurred many times. V gene TRBV19 combines with J gene TRBJ1-1; 7 nucleotides match TRBD1. Germline lookup yields CDR1 LNHDA and CDR2 SQIVND (reference sequence). The CDR3 runs to 13 residues. V shed 6 bases, J shed 6 bases, and the junction held 7 bases outside the gene matches. The CDR3 bases are TGTGCCAGTAGCCGACAGGGTGCGGCTGAAGCTTTCTTT. It yields the protein CASSRQGAAEAFF.

In the case of this clonotype: A much larger clone lies one base from this, so it may be a read error. The chain recombines TRBV10-3 with TRBJ2-3, with TRBD2 identical over 7 bases. V shed 8 bases and J 6 bases; nucleotides not matched to a gene: 8. CDR3 length: 13 amino acids. CDR1 ENHRY and CDR2 SYGVKD come from the germline V gene. The CDR3 bases are TGTGCCATCGGTGGGGTTAGCGGGGATACGCAGTATTTT. Translation gives CAIGGVSGDTQYF.

The rearrangement joins TRBV7-9 to TRBJ1-2; the match to TRBD1 covers 11 bases. The ends lost 5 bases at V and 3 bases at J; junction bases unmatched: 11. This CDR3 region has 17 residues. The germline V gene has CDR1 SEHNR and CDR2 FQNEAQ (reference sequence). The CDR3 spells CASSPPPTGQGDYGYTF. The CDR3 region has the DNA TGTGCCAGCAGCCCACCTCCTACGGGACAGGGGGACTATGGCTACACCTTC.

The chain carries TRBV6-5 and TRBJ1-2, with a weak D call TRBD1 (6 bases). V lost 5 bases and J 6 bases, leaving 19 bases between the germline ends. The CDR3 loop spans 15 amino acids. The germline CDR1 and CDR2 sequences are MNHEY and SVGAGI. The CDR3 loop is CASSTGPGAGNGYTF. In nucleotides, the CDR3 is TGTGCCAGCAGTACAGGGCCTGGGGCAGGGAATGGCTACACCTTC.

As for this clonotype: A much larger clonotype is one base distant, so this may be a read error. The genes are TRBV6-2 or TRBV6-3 and TRBJ2-7, with D uncertain. This CDR3 has 16 amino acids. The germline V gene encodes CDR1 MNHEY and CDR2 SVGEGT. CDR3 loop: CASSYDTAQYSYGQYF. The CDR3, as DNA: TGTGCCAGCAGTTACGACACGGCCCAATATTCCTACGGGCAGTACTTC.

The table lists this clonotype with a few counts. The chain uses TRBV4-3 and TRBJ2-1; 10 bases map to TRBD2. CDR1 is LGHNA, CDR2 YSLEER, per germline. The CDR3 length is 18 residues. With 0 bases clipped from V and 2 bases from J, the junction kept 7 bases outside the gene matches. The CDR3: CASSQDELAGVPYNEQFF. CDR3 coding DNA: TGCGCCAGCAGCCAAGATGAGCTAGCGGGAGTCCCCTACAATGAGCAGTTCTTC.

This clonotype was observed many times. The genes are TRBV19 and TRBJ1-5, with a weak D call TRBD1 (6 bases). The germline V gene encodes CDR1 LNHDA and CDR2 SQIVND (reference sequence). V was clipped by 2 bases and J by 0 bases, with 14 bases between them. The CDR3 sequence is 17 residues long. As DNA, the CDR3 is TGTGCCAGTAGTATAACCCCTGGACAGTATAGCAATCAGCCCCAGCATTTT. Translated: CASSITPGQYSNQPQHF.

Ten or more counts support this clonotype. The CDR3 region is CASRGGSTGELFF. The CDR3 region has the DNA TGTGCCAGCAGGGGTGGGTCCACCGGGGAGCTGTTTTTT. The V and J genes are TRBV12-3 or TRBV12-4 and TRBJ2-2, with unresolved D. V was pared by 6 bases and J by 4 bases, with 9 bases between. The CDR3 is 13 amino acids.

This clonotype was recorded many times. The DNA for the CDR3 is TGTGCCAGCAGTAGCGCCCCGGCCGGGGGTAGTGGCTACACCTTC. Protein sequence: CASSSAPAGGSGYTF. The chain combines TRBV5-4 with TRBJ1-2, with D possibly being TRBD1 (5 bases). This CDR3 is 15 amino acids long. Germline V lookup: CDR1 SGHNT, CDR2 YYREEE (reference sequence). V lost 5 bases to trimming and J lost 7 bases, with 21 bases between them. The variable domain in full, completed from reference TRBV5-4 and TRBJ1-2, reads ETGVTQSPTHLIKTRGQQVTLRCSSQSGHNTVSWYQQALGQGPQFIFQYYREEENGRGNFPPRFSGLQFPNYSSELNVNALELDDSALYLCASSSAPAGGSGYTFGSGTRLTVV.

This clonotype has ten or more counts. The rearrangement links TRBV7-9 to TRBJ1-1; TRBD1 matches 8 bases. This CDR3 contains 13 residues. V shed 8 bases, J shed 1 base, and the junction held 3 bases outside the gene matches. The V gene's germline CDR1 is SEHNR and CDR2 FQNEAQ (reference sequence). CDR3 region: CASGGQENTEAFF. CDR3 sequence (DNA): TGTGCCAGCGGGGGACAGGAGAACACTGAAGCTTTCTTT. The full variable domain, with the rest looked up from reference TRBV7-9 and TRBJ1-1, is DTGVSQNPRHKITKRGQNVTFRCDPISEHNRLYWYRQTLGQGPEFLTYFQNEAQLEKSRLLSDRFSAERPKGSFSTLEIQRTEQGDSAMYLCASGGQENTEAFFGQGTRLTVV.

In the case of this clonotype: A read error is possible here, since a much larger clone lies one base away. The chain is built from TRBV11-1 and TRBJ2-7; TRBD2 is a possible D gene (5 bases). The CDR3 is 16 amino acids. The germline gives CDR1 SGHAT, CDR2 FQDESV (reference sequence). The CDR3 protein is CVSSLALAIDSYEQYF. For the CDR3, the DNA is TGTGTCAGCAGCTTAGCGCTAGCCATCGACTCCTACGAGCAGTACTTC.

This clonotype was counted at least ten times. The chain has TRBV7-9 and TRBJ2-1, with TRBD2 as a possible D gene (6 bases). Per the germline V gene, CDR1 is SEHNR and CDR2 is FQNEAQ (reference sequence). The CDR3 is made up of 13 amino acids. V shed 1 base and J shed 7 bases, with 8 bases lying between them. The CDR3 DNA is TGTGCCAGCAGCTTAGGTGGGGGGAATGAGCAGTTCTTC. It yields the protein CASSLGGGNEQFF.

This clonotype was seen a handful of times. This clone may be a read error of a much larger clone one base away. The rearrangement uses TRBV23-1 and TRBJ2-7; the D gene could be TRBD1 or TRBD2 (5 bases each). TRBV23-1 is placed among ORFs of uncertain function. This CDR3 has 17 residues. CDR3 region: CASSTPPEVKEGYGQYF. CDR3 nucleotide sequence: TGCGCCAGCAGTACACCCCCCGAGGTGAAAGAGGGGTACGGGCAGTACTTC.

Only a few counts were recorded for this clonotype. The rearrangement joins TRBV20-1 to TRBJ2-7; 8 positions match TRBD2. V gave up 0 bases and J gave up 3 bases; unmatched junction bases: 1. CDR3 length equals 13 residues. Looked up from germline, CDR1 is DFQATT and CDR2 is SNEGSKA (reference sequence). The CDR3 DNA sequence: TGCAGTGCTAGAGACGCGGGGGGCTACGAGCAGTACTTC. Translating it yields CSARDAGGYEQYF.

This clonotype was observed many times. The chain links TRBV28 to TRBJ1-1; 8 bases line up with TRBD1. The CDR3 covers 18 residues. The germline gives CDR1 MDHEN, CDR2 SYDVKM. Trimming at V came to 3 bases and at J to 0 bases, leaving 12 bases not matched to a gene. CDR3 sequence: CASSLIAGGIIMNTEAFF. Written as DNA, the CDR3 is TGTGCCAGCAGTTTGATTGCAGGGGGCATCATAATGAACACTGAAGCTTTCTTT.

A remark on this clonotype: The CDR3 ends on some other residue instead of the conserved phenylalanine or tryptophan, so this is likely a read error. The CDR3 coding sequence is TGTGCCAGTAGTAATGGGCCCCCTGGGTTATACGAGCAGTACCTC. Translation gives CASSNGPPGLYEQYL. This sequence joins TRBV19 and TRBJ2-7; D remains unclear. CDR3 length: 15 amino acids. V dropped 4 bases and J dropped 4 bases, with 17 bases sitting between them. Germline-derived CDR1 and CDR2 are LNHDA and SQIVND (reference sequence).

This clonotype was seen many times. The chain recombines TRBV28 with TRBJ2-7, with 7 bases lining up with TRBD1. V lost 10 bases to trimming and J lost 5 bases; unmatched junction nucleotides: 11. This CDR3 is 13 amino acids long. Germline CDR1 MDHEN, CDR2 SYDVKM. CDR3 coding DNA: TGTGCCACTAGTCAAAGGGGGCAGGACGAGCAGTACTTC. This translates into CATSQRGQDEQYF.

On this clonotype itself: Compared with germline, one end of the junction differs, possibly owing to a read error. The chain uses TRBV10-2 and TRBJ2-7; D unresolved. The CDR3 consists of 11 residues. Germline assignment: CDR1 WSHSY and CDR2 SAAADI. In nucleotides, the CDR3 is TGCGCCAGCGGTGACCCCTACGAGCAGTACTTC. Its protein is CASGDPYEQYF.

This chain connects TRBV20-1 to TRBJ2-7; D perhaps matches TRBD1 (6 bases). The CDR3 has 16 residues. Germline V gene lookup returns CDR1 DFQATT and CDR2 SNEGSKA (reference sequence). V was pared by 6 bases and J by 0 bases, with 21 bases between. The CDR3 bases are TGCAGTGCAAGTCGGGACATCCTTACGGGCTCCTACGAGCAGTACTTC. Its protein product is CSASRDILTGSYEQYF.

Ten or more counts support this clonotype. This rearrangement joins TRBV27 to TRBJ2-7; no reliable D call. V was clipped by 7 bases and J by 0 bases, with 7 bases between them. This CDR3 comprises 12 residues. Germline CDR1 MNHEY, CDR2 SMNVEV (reference sequence). CDR3: CASIAPSYEQYF. The CDR3 bases are TGTGCCAGCATAGCCCCCTCCTACGAGCAGTACTTC.

Comment on this clonotype: A clone one base away is much larger, so this may be a read error. This chain links TRBV27 with TRBJ2-3, with D possibly TRBD1 on 5 matching bases. Germline CDR1 reads MNHEY; CDR2 reads SMNVEV (reference sequence). The CDR3 loop spans 15 amino acids. The DNA of the CDR3 is TGTGCCAGCACCTACCTTTCCGGTACCACAGGTACGCAGTATTTT. Translated: CASTYLSGTTGTQYF.

The table lists this clonotype with many counts. Germline and junction disagree at one end, which may indicate a read error. The rearrangement joins TRBV7-7 to TRBJ2-4; D is undetermined. Per the germline V gene, CDR1 is SSHAT and CDR2 is FNYEAQ (reference sequence). The CDR3 is 19 residues long. The CDR3 here is CASSPRWAANTLDKNIQYF. Written as DNA, the CDR3 is TGTGCTAGCAGCCCTCGTTGGGCAGCGAATACTCTAGACAAAAACATTCAGTACTTC.

This clonotype has more than one count but fewer than ten. The chain carries TRBV6-5 and TRBJ1-2; D not certain. There are 14 residues in the CDR3. V lost 2 bases and J lost 0, with 7 bases in between. Germline CDR1 reads MNHEY; CDR2 reads SVGAGI. The CDR3 reads CASSYVPANYGYTF. The CDR3 bases are TGTGCCAGCAGTTACGTACCAGCTAACTATGGCTACACCTTC.

As regards this clonotype: With a much larger clone just one base away, this may be a read error. The chain is built from TRBV9 and TRBJ2-5; tentatively, D is TRBD2 (5 bases). Trimming pared 1 base from V and 1 base from J, leaving 11 bases between. The germline gives CDR1 SGDLS, CDR2 YYNGEE. The CDR3 has 15 residues. CDR3 region: CASSVTGRGQETQYF. The CDR3 DNA reads TGTGCCAGCAGCGTAACGGGGAGAGGCCAAGAGACCCAGTACTTC. Looking up the rest from reference TRBV9 and TRBJ2-5 gives the full variable domain: DSGVTQTPKHLITATGQRVTLRCSPRSGDLSVYWYQQSLDQGLQFLIQYYNGEERAKGNILERFSAQQFPDLHSELNLSSLELGDSALYFCASSVTGRGQETQYFGPGTRLLVL.

This clonotype was recorded at least ten times. This sequence joins TRBV28 and TRBJ1-3; weak D call: TRBD1 (5 bases). The CDR3 is made up of 16 amino acids. Trimming stripped 5 bases from V and 0 bases from J, with 14 bases between. From germline, CDR1 is MDHEN and CDR2 SYDVKM. This CDR3 reads CASSPRTLDSGNTIYF. The CDR3, as DNA: TGTGCCAGCAGTCCTCGGACACTGGACTCTGGAAACACCATATATTTT.

On this clonotype: Being one base from a much bigger clone, this may be a read error. This chain joins TRBV7-9 and TRBJ2-1, with D perhaps assigned TRBD1 or TRBD2 (6 bases each). The CDR3 has 13 residues. Germline V gene sequence: CDR1 SEHNR, CDR2 FQNEAQ (reference sequence). The CDR3 bases are TGTGCCAGCAGCTCTAGCGTGCAGGGGAAGCAGTCCTTC. Translating gives CASSSSVQGKQSF.

In its sample, this clonotype was seen many times. The rearrangement links TRBV12-3 or TRBV12-4 to TRBJ2-1; 12 nucleotides align to TRBD1. The CDR3 covers 15 residues. The V and J ends lost 6 bases and 10 bases, in that order; junction bases with no gene match: 10. CDR3 bases: TGTGCCAGCAGGGGGGCCCGGGACAGGGGGCACGAGCAGTTCTTC. Translation: CASRGARDRGHEQFF.

Comment on this clonotype: This may be a read error, as it is one base from a much larger clone. This chain connects TRBV28 to TRBJ2-7; 10 positions agree with TRBD2. In germline, CDR1 is MDHEN, CDR2 SYDVKM. The CDR3 is made up of 22 amino acids. The CDR3 region is CASSFPPPGRGSGRPSSCEQYF. The CDR3 region has the DNA TGTGCCAGCAGTTTCCCCCCGCCGGGTCGTGGTAGCGGGAGGCCGAGCTCCTGCGAGCAGTACTTC.